This T cell receptor (beta chain) was observed in a study of beta chain features in type 1 diabetes (dated by TCRdb to the late 2010s). A note on the overall study: Mean age, gender distribution, total cell number and subset yield did not differ between patients and healthy donors. Across all samples, about 110 million sorted cells were examined, and cell number per subset correlated strongly with RNA yield. The study compared TCRB repertoires of sorted circulating CD4+ T cell subsets between recently diagnosed type 1 diabetes patients and matched healthy donors. Whereas all 30 or so donors provided naive and central memory subsets, regulatory and stem cell-like memory subsets were isolated from just 8 patients and roughly 8 healthy donors. What the study reported, not specific to this receptor: Type 1 diabetes patients showed a moderate but significant shortening of TCRB CDR3 length in all four CD4+ subsets. Naive, central memory and regulatory TCRB repertoires appeared to be more similar among patients than among healthy donors. Because the HLA sub-analyses included only small numbers of individuals, any influence of HLA type on TCRB rearrangement was left unresolved. Patients with type 1 diabetes made fewer insertions and deleted more nucleotides at VDJ recombination sites, implying thymic rearrangement abnormalities. PCR may preferentially amplify shorter templates, but because patient and control samples were amplified and corrected together, any resulting skew would affect both groups equally. Because cDNA was sequenced instead of genomic DNA, activated cells with high expression could be over-represented, although the groups did not differ in activation or CD3 levels.

V is shortened by 3 bases, J by 5 bases, and the region joining them spans 8 bases. The CDR3 covers 12 residues, taking in both the cysteine and the phenylalanine. Only the CDR3 part of the read is kept: 36 bases, read in frame from the first base. From the germline V gene, CDR1 is SGHTS and CDR2 is YDEGEE. A single peripheral blood draw of about 116 mL on average was collected from each donor into heparinised tubes. A BD FACSAria II and a panel including CD45RO, CCR7, CD25, CD127, CD95 and CD27 were used to sort naive, central memory, regulatory and stem cell-like memory CD4+ T cells. All sorted populations exceeded 95% purity. PBMCs were separated immediately by Lymphoprep density gradient centrifugation and were stained directly, without being cultured. To minimize batch effects, samples were stained and sorted in pairs, one healthy donor with one patient per experiment. The entire amount of isolated RNA was reverse transcribed using the High Capacity cDNA Reverse Transcription Kit, so the sequenced TCRB transcripts were expressed ones. Naive, central memory and regulatory T cell samples underwent deep immunoSEQ sequencing, averaging about 3.57 million total reads per sample. Sorted cells were lysed in RLT buffer, and RNA was extracted using DNase-treated RNeasy Micro or Mini kits according to cell number. To prevent cross-contamination, each cell subset was processed individually, whereas patient and healthy donor samples were processed jointly. Using the immunoSEQ multiplex PCR, TCRB sequences were amplified from cDNA into 87-bp fragments spanning the CDR3 region. The amplicons were sequenced using the Illumina HiSeq platform. Per the original workflow: Synthetic template baselines were used to correct PCR bias computationally, reads within Hamming distance 2 were collapsed, and singletons that could not be merged were discarded. Reads were aligned against IMGT to assign V, D and J genes, CDR3 length and insertions or deletions at six rearrangement sites. Within each subset, clonotype counts were normalized to sorted cell number, after which true diversity and Gini coefficients were computed with the tcR R package. The overlap coefficient, calculated on TCRB nucleotide sequences, was used to measure repertoire sharing. TCRdb provides this immuneACCESS table in a form limited to in-frame rearrangements. Some clones are lacking; in checked studies, under half of them reflect an unresolved V gene, and why the rest are absent is not known. V, J and clone size reflect that table, while D and trimming were determined from the DNA. Within this sample are 150,000 to 200,000 clones, with 7.5% to 10% of them counted one time only. Of the sample, 2.3% is held by the ten largest clones.

As to this clone: The antigen it binds to is not known. Per-base qualities were not stored, and no clone one base away is much larger.

The TCR was taken from a woman between 18 and 30 years old in good health. The chain is assembled from TRBV5-8 and TRBJ1-2; 5 matching bases give a weak D call of TRBD1. Material for sequencing was central memory CD4+ T cells from blood. The sequenced DNA is TGTGCCAGCAGCTGGGGACTTTATGGCTACACCTTC. This yields the protein CASSWGLYGYTF.